A selection of T cell receptor beta chains follows, all from one sample in a study of blood T cells in healthy people across ages. A single record per CDR3 protein comes from TCRdb applying MiXCR to the 5' RACE reads. The sample carries 550,000 to 600,000 distinct CDR3 sequences, around half recorded once. The sequencing sample was made of blood. All receptors come from a man older than 75 in good health. Both conserved end residues are part of each CDR3. The D gene is left open where the match is weak. Size is omitted from some rows. Given values are once, few, many or a class for expanded clones.

V gene	D gene	clone size	J gene	CDR3 DNA	CDR3 protein
TRBV5-1	.	.	TRBJ2-2	TGCGCCAGCAGCTTGGCCTGGGAGACCGGCACCGGGGAGCTGTTTTTT	CASSLAWETGTGELFF
TRBV28	TRBD2	.	TRBJ2-7	TGTGCCAGTAGCGGGAGCGTGCACGAGCAGTACTTC	CASSGSVHEQYF
TRBV27	.	.	TRBJ1-2	TGTGCCAGCAGTCCTATGGGGTATGGCTACACCTTC	CASSPMGYGYTF
TRBV28	TRBD1	.	TRBJ2-1	TGTGCCAGCAGACCCCGGGACAGGATTCGAGTTGAGCAGTTCTTC	CASRPRDRIRVEQFF
TRBV7-2	TRBD1	.	TRBJ1-2	TGTGCCAGCAGCTTCGTTGTTCAGGGGGGCGCGTTTTTCTTTGGCTACACCTTC	CASSFVVQGGAFFFGYTF
TRBV6-6	.	.	TRBJ1-2	TGTGCCAGCAGTAAGGGGGGGGACAAAAACTATGGCTACACCTTC	CASSKGGDKNYGYTF
TRBV20-1	TRBD1	.	TRBJ2-6	TGCAGTGCTAGGGGGGAAAGGGACAGGATCCGCTCTGGGGCCAACGTCCTGACTTTC	CSARGERDRIRSGANVLTF
TRBV5-1	.	few	TRBJ1-1	TGCGCCAGCAGCTTTGAGCTTTCGAACACTGAAGCTTTCTTT	CASSFELSNTEAFF
TRBV7-8	.	many	TRBJ2-3	TGTGCCAGCAGCTCCTCCGAAGGAAGTGATACGCAGTATTTT	CASSSSEGSDTQYF
TRBV7-2	TRBD1	.	TRBJ2-7	TGTGCCAGCAGCTTAGGGCAGGGGGCGCGGTACGAGCAGTACTTC	CASSLGQGARYEQYF
TRBV30	.	.	TRBJ1-4	TGTGCCTGGAGTCTGTCTGATGAAAAACTGTTTTTT	CAWSLSDEKLFF
TRBV9	TRBD1	few	TRBJ2-1	TGTGCCAGCAGCGTGCGGACAGGGAGCTCCTACAATGAGCAGTTCTTC	CASSVRTGSSYNEQFF
TRBV7-8	.	.	TRBJ2-6	TGTGCCAGCAGCTTAAGTTCCCCTAGCTCTGGGGCCAACGTCCTGACTTTC	CASSLSSPSSGANVLTF
TRBV9	.	.	TRBJ2-5	TGTGCCAGCAGCGCGGCTGGAGGTCTTGGGGAGACCCAGTACTTC	CASSAAGGLGETQYF
TRBV12-3/TRBV12-4	.	few	TRBJ2-7	TGTGCCAGCAGTTTCTCAGGGCCCTACGAGCAGTACTTC	CASSFSGPYEQYF
TRBV7-9	TRBD2	.	TRBJ2-7	TGTGCCAGCAGCTTAGTTTCTAGCGGGAGCCACGAGCAGTACTTC	CASSLVSSGSHEQYF
TRBV7-9	.	once	TRBJ1-1	TGTGCCAGCAGCCCGGGGCCGGGACAAGTGAACACTGAAGCTTTCTTT	CASSPGPGQVNTEAFF
TRBV15	.	once	TRBJ2-7	TGTGCCACCAGCAGAGATTCGAGGGGAAAATACGAGCAGTACTTC	CATSRDSRGKYEQYF
TRBV10-3	.	.	TRBJ2-2	TGTGCCATCAGTGCGAGGACCTTCGCGGGGGAGCTGTTTTTT	CAISARTFAGELFF
TRBV7-2	.	few	TRBJ2-5	TGTGCCAGCAGCCCCATGTCCTTGGAGACCCAGTACTTC	CASSPMSLETQYF
TRBV29-1	.	few	TRBJ2-1	TGCAGCGTTGAATCTCTTCTAGCGCGAGCCCTCAATGAGCAGTTCTTC	CSVESLLARALNEQFF
TRBV2	TRBD2	few	TRBJ2-3	TGTGCCAGCAGTCCTAGCGGGACTCGCACAGATACGCAGTATTTT	CASSPSGTRTDTQYF
TRBV5-6	.	few	TRBJ2-7	TGTGCCAGCAGCTTGGCCGCGGGGGCAATAGGCGAGCAGTACTTC	CASSLAAGAIGEQYF
TRBV7-2	.	.	TRBJ2-1	TGTGCCAGCACCCTTAGACTCCTCACTCTCAATGAGCAGTTCTTC	CASTLRLLTLNEQFF
TRBV6-5	.	few	TRBJ2-1	TGTGCCAGCAGTTACTCGAGGCGGACCAGCTCCTACAATGAGCAGTTCTTC	CASSYSRRTSSYNEQFF
TRBV2	.	.	TRBJ1-1	TGTGCCAGTTCAACGGGACTGGGCATGAACACTGAAGCTTTCTTT	CASSTGLGMNTEAFF
TRBV3-1	TRBD1	few	TRBJ1-1	TGTGCCAGCAGGTCAACGGGACAGTCGAACACTGAAGCTTTCTTT	CASRSTGQSNTEAFF
TRBV12-3/TRBV12-4	.	.	TRBJ2-3	TGTGCCAGCAGTAGGACAGTTAACTCAGATACGCAGTATTTT	CASSRTVNSDTQYF
TRBV7-9	TRBD1	few	TRBJ1-2	TGTGCCAGCAGCACATTGGCGGGGACAGGGGGCCATGGCTACACCTTC	CASSTLAGTGGHGYTF
TRBV20-1	.	few	TRBJ1-2	TGCAGTGCTAGTCCCCCCGGGGGCCTTGGCTACACCTTC	CSASPPGGLGYTF
TRBV6-2/TRBV6-3	TRBD2	.	TRBJ2-7	TGTGCCGGCAGCCCAGGACTAGCGGTTTCCTACGAGCAGTACTTC	CAGSPGLAVSYEQYF
TRBV5-1	TRBD1	.	TRBJ1-1	TGCGCCACAGCCCGGGACAGCATGAACACTGAAGCTTTCTTT	CATARDSMNTEAFF
TRBV5-1	TRBD1	.	TRBJ1-4	TGCGCCAGCAGCCGTACGGGACAGATGGAAAAACTGTTTTTT	CASSRTGQMEKLFF
TRBV6-5	TRBD1	many	TRBJ2-5	TGTGCCAGCAGTTGGACAGGGCTAAACCAAGAGACCCAGTACTTC	CASSWTGLNQETQYF
TRBV6-6	TRBD2	many	TRBJ2-7	TGTGCCAGCAGTGACTCGACTAGCGGGAGCGAGCAGTACTTC	CASSDSTSGSEQYF
TRBV29-1	.	once	TRBJ2-7	TGCAGCGTCGTAACCCGCGAGGGACCTTTCTACGAGCAGTACTTC	CSVVTREGPFYEQYF
TRBV5-1	.	.	TRBJ1-2	TGCGCCAGCAGCACTACAGGGATCTATGGCTACACCTTC	CASSTTGIYGYTF
TRBV19	TRBD1	once	TRBJ2-4	TGTGCCAGTAGTCAGACAGGGGGAGCCAAAAACATTCAGTACTTC	CASSQTGGAKNIQYF
TRBV29-1	.	many	TRBJ2-1	TGCAGCGTTGAAATTGTGGGAGGAGATGAGCAGTTCTTC	CSVEIVGGDEQFF
TRBV6-5	.	.	TRBJ2-1	TGTGCCAGTAGTTACAGCTGGTCTCGAGAGACCCAGTTCTTC	CASSYSWSRETQFF
TRBV6-2/TRBV6-3	.	.	TRBJ2-3	TGTGCCAGCAGTCCGGAAGACAGATCGTTGTATACGCAGTATTTT	CASSPEDRSLYTQYF
TRBV5-1	.	few	TRBJ2-1	TGCGCCAGCAGCTCCCTAGCCCTCTACAATGAGCAGTTCTTC	CASSSLALYNEQFF
TRBV4-2	TRBD2	once	TRBJ2-5	TGTGCCAGCAGCCAAGAACTAGCGGGAGGGATGCAAGAGACCCAGTACTTC	CASSQELAGGMQETQYF
TRBV6-5	TRBD1	many	TRBJ1-2	TGTGCCAGCAGCAGGACAGGGGGCCTTAACTATGGCTACACCTTC	CASSRTGGLNYGYTF
TRBV20-1	.	.	TRBJ2-1	TGCAGTGGCCATTCTAGTAACGATGAGCAGTTCTTC	CSGHSSNDEQFF
TRBV12-5	TRBD2	few	TRBJ2-1	TGTGCTAGTGGTCCCCTGGGGGGGAATGAGCAGTTCTTC	CASGPLGGNEQFF